The rows below give T cell receptor beta chains drawn from one sample of a study of T cell repertoires in cytomegalovirus infection. TCRdb reanalysed the reads using MiXCR and keeps one entry per CDR3 protein. The profile covers a few hundred thousand distinct CDR3 sequences, with approximately 15% appearing a single time and around 43% taken by the ten largest. The sample taken for sequencing was CD8+ T cells from PBMCs. The receptors shown here come from a human donor in good health (CMV status not recorded). Some clones in this sample may be carry-over from other donors' samples. The CDR3 runs from the conserved cysteine through the conserved F or W. Size is stated for part of the rows, as once, few or many counts, or as a class when the clone is expanded.

CDR3: CASSSQGHGAKGFF; size: -; J: TRBJ1-1; V: TRBV2
CDR3: CASSKMTRGSTDTQYF; size: -; J: TRBJ2-3; V: TRBV6-1
CDR3: CASGLTAYLTGELFF; size: many; J: TRBJ2-2; V: TRBV12-5
CDR3: CASSPPGAGGPEAFF; size: many; J: TRBJ1-1; V: TRBV9
CDR3: CASSTRTDIQETQYF; size: -; J: TRBJ2-5; V: TRBV7-9
CDR3: CSVEEFDKGDTEAFF; size: -; J: TRBJ1-1; V: TRBV29-1
CDR3: CASSLGTEQFF; size: many; J: TRBJ2-1; V: TRBV7-6
CDR3: CAISKDEGGWYGYTF; size: few; J: TRBJ1-2; V: TRBV10-3
CDR3: CASSLCRCRGAQREKLFF; size: many; J: TRBJ1-4; V: TRBV12-3/TRBV12-4
CDR3: CASSIASGTEQFF; size: many; J: TRBJ2-1; V: TRBV19
CDR3: CASSLWGVGELFF; size: -; J: TRBJ2-2; V: TRBV27
CDR3: CASSMRPEETQYF; size: few; J: TRBJ2-5; V: TRBV5-6
CDR3: CSVRLTTSTDTQYF; size: -; J: TRBJ2-3; V: TRBV29-1
CDR3: CASSLEGRDTEAFF; size: few; J: TRBJ1-1; V: TRBV5-1
CDR3: CASSLSGTGSYGYTF; size: many; J: TRBJ1-2; V: TRBV28
CDR3: CASSATGTGGSEAFF; size: -; J: TRBJ1-1; V: TRBV9
CDR3: CASSLDERSNYGYTF; size: many; J: TRBJ1-2; V: TRBV7-2
CDR3: CASSQEDLLSYNEQFF; size: many; J: TRBJ2-1; V: TRBV4-2
CDR3: CASSQFDRAKDGYTF; size: -; J: TRBJ1-2; V: TRBV14
CDR3: CASSPTGSDTQYF; size: many; J: TRBJ2-3; V: TRBV7-9
CDR3: CSVGDYKNIQYF; size: -; J: TRBJ2-4; V: TRBV29-1
CDR3: CASSLPGVPQPQHF; size: -; J: TRBJ1-5; V: TRBV28
CDR3: CASSQVAGTYEQYF; size: -; J: TRBJ2-7; V: TRBV14
CDR3: CASSFPRTSGAYTDTQYF; size: -; J: TRBJ2-3; V: TRBV28
CDR3: CSASQGITEAFF; size: -; J: TRBJ1-1; V: TRBV20-1
CDR3: CASSPGNEQFF; size: many; J: TRBJ2-1; V: TRBV28
CDR3: CASNFASFREKAETQYF; size: few; J: TRBJ2-5; V: TRBV12-3/TRBV12-4
CDR3: CASSLGAGGVHNEQFF; size: many; J: TRBJ2-1; V: TRBV7-6
CDR3: CSASLRGWGQPQHF; size: -; J: TRBJ1-5; V: TRBV20-1
CDR3: CAISERLGSGAGYTF; size: many; J: TRBJ1-2; V: TRBV10-3
CDR3: CASSYSTALDTQYF; size: many; J: TRBJ2-3; V: TRBV6-2/TRBV6-3
CDR3: CASSAQGWGLYEAFF; size: many; J: TRBJ1-1; V: TRBV7-2
CDR3: CATSRDRAVYNEQFF; size: -; J: TRBJ2-1; V: TRBV15
CDR3: CASSEALGALTVYGYTF; size: few; J: TRBJ1-2; V: TRBV2
CDR3: CASSLGGVQREQYF; size: -; J: TRBJ2-7; V: TRBV5-1
CDR3: CASSLGQGLTEQYF; size: few; J: TRBJ2-7; V: TRBV7-2
CDR3: CASSSDTSSYNEQFF; size: -; J: TRBJ2-1; V: TRBV28
CDR3: CASSLGAEQFF; size: many; J: TRBJ2-1; V: TRBV7-2
CDR3: CASRGIGARYGYTF; size: -; J: TRBJ1-2; V: TRBV2
CDR3: CATSRGGQGITEAFF; size: -; J: TRBJ1-1; V: TRBV15
CDR3: CSAEDLNTGELFF; size: few; J: TRBJ2-2; V: TRBV20-1
CDR3: CASSPGGSEAFF; size: few; J: TRBJ1-1; V: TRBV5-1
CDR3: CATSRDRRDTRSYEQYF; size: few; J: TRBJ2-7; V: TRBV15
CDR3: CASSTRRLGYNEQFF; size: -; J: TRBJ2-1; V: TRBV6-5
CDR3: CASSPRKTSGNTIYF; size: many; J: TRBJ1-3; V: TRBV28
CDR3: CASSMTYGGTDPGNTIYF; size: -; J: TRBJ1-3; V: TRBV28
CDR3: CASSLGQWATKIAFF; size: -; J: TRBJ1-1; V: TRBV13
CDR3: CASSPGLTQPQHF; size: -; J: TRBJ1-5; V: TRBV12-3/TRBV12-4
CDR3: CASSSGTGGFEQFF; size: many; J: TRBJ2-1; V: TRBV7-6
CDR3: CASSLGHLRGQETQYF; size: few; J: TRBJ2-5; V: TRBV7-9
CDR3: CASMEDGYTF; size: few; J: TRBJ1-2; V: TRBV2
CDR3: CASSGQGSETQYF; size: few; J: TRBJ2-5; V: TRBV11-1
CDR3: CSARSAPLHF; size: -; J: TRBJ1-6; V: TRBV20-1
CDR3: CASSPSRDILGTEAFF; size: few; J: TRBJ1-1; V: TRBV12-3/TRBV12-4
CDR3: CASSVPQGETQYF; size: -; J: TRBJ2-5; V: TRBV2
CDR3: CASGYSPDTANTEAFF; size: few; J: TRBJ1-1; V: TRBV12-5
CDR3: CSVAGQGETYGYTF; size: -; J: TRBJ1-2; V: TRBV29-1
CDR3: CSGTGGEDTGELFF; size: few; J: TRBJ2-2; V: TRBV29-1
CDR3: CASAGGAAEAFF; size: many; J: TRBJ1-1; V: TRBV19
CDR3: CSVEASSAYEQYF; size: few; J: TRBJ2-7; V: TRBV29-1